Below are 8 T cell receptor beta chains sequenced from a single sample in a study of blood T cell repertoires in COVID-19. The repertoire was sequenced with immunoSEQ multiplex PCR; TCRdb's copy has only in-frame clones and lacks some. The data hold 100,000 to 120,000 clones, with roughly 80% observed a single time. The specimen was peripheral blood. The receptors originated from a woman in her 70s with acute or convalescent COVID-19.

The V call is TRBV3-1 (or the pseudogene TRBV3-2), the J call TRBJ2-7; 9 bases map to TRBD1. CDR1 LGHDT and CDR2 YNNKEL come from the germline V gene (reference sequence). The V and J ends lost 5 bases and 0 bases, in that order; junction bases with no gene match: 8. The CDR3 covers 16 residues. The CDR3 spells CASSYGTGRASYEQYF. DNA for the CDR3: TGTGCCAGCAGCTACGGGACAGGGAGGGCCTCCTACGAGCAGTACTTC.

The chain links TRBV5-6 to TRBJ1-2, with D possibly being TRBD1 (6 bases). This CDR3 region has 14 residues. Germline loops: CDR1 SGHDT, CDR2 YYEEEE. V was shortened by 4 bases and J by 4 bases, with 14 bases between the two germline ends. CDR3 amino acids: CASSPARGFYGYTF. The CDR3 coding sequence is TGTGCCAGCAGCCCCGCCAGGGGATTCTATGGCTACACCTTC.

V usage is TRBV5-4 and J usage is TRBJ1-3, with D perhaps matching TRBD1 (6 bases). Trimming left V 0 bases short and J 2 bases short, with 15 bases between. Germline CDR1 is SGHNT and CDR2 is YYREEE (reference sequence). This CDR3 comprises 17 residues. The CDR3 region has the DNA TGTGCCAGCAGCTTGGGGGGTACAGGGTCAACTGGAAACACCATATATTTT. Its protein product is CASSLGGTGSTGNTIYF.

The chain recombines TRBV30 with TRBJ1-3; tentatively, D is TRBD1 (5 bases). CDR1 and CDR2 (germline): GTSNPN, SVGIG (reference sequence). This CDR3 is 15 amino acids long. V lost 2 bases, J lost 3 bases, and 14 bases lay in between. The CDR3, as DNA: TGTGCCTGGAGTCGAGGCAGGGATTATGGAAACACCATATATTTT. It specifies CAWSRGRDYGNTIYF.

In DNA, the CDR3 is TGCGCCAGCAGCCTGGGAGGAGGGGGCGTAGGTGAAAAACTGTTTTTT. Residues: CASSLGGGGVGEKLFF. The gene calls are TRBV4-1 and TRBJ1-4; TRBD1 agrees at 7 bases. This CDR3 region has 16 residues. J was trimmed by 7 bases and V by 4 bases; bases with no gene match: 12. CDR1 and CDR2 from the germline V gene are MGHRA and YSYEKL.

The table lists this clone with a few counts. CDR3 sequence (DNA): TGCGCCAGCAGCCCCGGGACAGGGCTATCCTACGAGCAGTACTTC. Translated: CASSPGTGLSYEQYF. This chain joins TRBV5-1 and TRBJ2-7; 9 bases map to TRBD1. The junction had 6 bases not matched to a gene; V was cut back by 4 bases and J by 1 base. The CDR3 consists of 15 residues. The germline V gene has CDR1 SGHRS and CDR2 YFSETQ. The entire variable domain, with the rest obtained from reference TRBV5-1 and TRBJ2-7, is as follows: KAGVTQTPRYLIKTRGQQVTLSCSPISGHRSVSWYQQTPGQGLQFLFEYFSETQRNKGNFPGRFSGRQFSNSRSEMNVSTLELGDSALYLCASSPGTGLSYEQYFGPGTRLTVT.

The V and J genes are TRBV2 and TRBJ1-5; D call uncertain. Germline V CDR1 and CDR2: SNHLY, FYNNEI. V shed 3 bases and J shed 4 bases, with 7 bases lying between them. This CDR3 has 13 amino acids. The CDR3 DNA is TGTGCCAGCAGTGACGTGTCGAATCAGCCCCAGCATTTT. Its protein product is CASSDVSNQPQHF. Drawing the rest from reference TRBV2 and TRBJ1-5, the complete variable domain is EPEVTQTPSHQVTQMGQEVILRCVPISNHLYFYWYRQILGQKVEFLVSFYNNEISEKSEIFDDQFSVERPDGSNFTLKIRSTKLEDSAMYFCASSDVSNQPQHFGDGTRLSIL.

This sequence joins TRBV27 and TRBJ1-1; D is uncertain. Trimming removed 1 base at V and 1 base at J, with 4 bases between. Per germline, CDR1 MNHEY and CDR2 SMNVEV (reference sequence). The CDR3 is 13 residues long. CDR3 residues: CASSLWANTEAFF. The CDR3 DNA sequence: TGTGCCAGCAGTTTATGGGCGAACACTGAAGCTTTCTTT.